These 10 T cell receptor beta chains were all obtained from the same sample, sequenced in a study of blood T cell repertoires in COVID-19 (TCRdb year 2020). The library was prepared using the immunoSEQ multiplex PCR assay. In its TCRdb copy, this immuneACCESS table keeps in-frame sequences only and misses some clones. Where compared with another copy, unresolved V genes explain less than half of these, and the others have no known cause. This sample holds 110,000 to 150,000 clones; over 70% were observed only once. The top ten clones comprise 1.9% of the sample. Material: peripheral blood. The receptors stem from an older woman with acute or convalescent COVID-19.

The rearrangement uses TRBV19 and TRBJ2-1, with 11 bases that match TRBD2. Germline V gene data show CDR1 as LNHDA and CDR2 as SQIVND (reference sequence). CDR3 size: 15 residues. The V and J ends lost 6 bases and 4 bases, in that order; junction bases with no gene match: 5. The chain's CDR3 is CASRRTSGFYNEQFF. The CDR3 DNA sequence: TGTGCCAGTAGGAGGACTAGCGGGTTTTACAATGAGCAGTTCTTC.

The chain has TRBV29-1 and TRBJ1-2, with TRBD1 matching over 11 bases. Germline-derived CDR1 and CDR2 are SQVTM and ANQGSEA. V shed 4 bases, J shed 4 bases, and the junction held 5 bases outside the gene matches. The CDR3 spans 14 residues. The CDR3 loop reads CSVAGTGGPYGYTF. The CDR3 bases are TGCAGCGTTGCGGGGACAGGGGGTCCCTATGGCTACACCTTC.

The CDR3: CASSQDRTSGFSYNEQFF. The DNA of the CDR3 is TGTGCCAGCAGCCAAGATCGGACTAGCGGATTCTCCTACAATGAGCAGTTCTTC. The J gene is TRBJ2-1, the V gene TRBV3-1 (or the pseudogene TRBV3-2), with TRBD2 identical over 10 bases. The CDR3 is 18 amino acids. Germline loops: CDR1 LGHDT, CDR2 YNNKEL (reference sequence). V gave up 0 bases and J gave up 0 bases; unmatched junction bases: 5.

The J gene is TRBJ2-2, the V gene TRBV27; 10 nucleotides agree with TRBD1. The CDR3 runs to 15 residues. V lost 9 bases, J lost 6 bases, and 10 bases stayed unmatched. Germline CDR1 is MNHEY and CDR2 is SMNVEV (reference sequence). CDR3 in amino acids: CASGQGVNLAGELFF. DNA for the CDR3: TGTGCCAGTGGACAGGGGGTGAATTTGGCCGGGGAGCTGTTTTTT.

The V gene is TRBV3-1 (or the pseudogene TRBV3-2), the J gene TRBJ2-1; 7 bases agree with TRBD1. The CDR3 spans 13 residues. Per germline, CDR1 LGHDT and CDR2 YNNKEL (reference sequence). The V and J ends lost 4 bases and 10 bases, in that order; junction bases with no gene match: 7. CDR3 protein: CASSRPSDREQFF. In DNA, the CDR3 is TGTGCCAGCAGCCGACCTTCGGACAGGGAGCAGTTCTTC.

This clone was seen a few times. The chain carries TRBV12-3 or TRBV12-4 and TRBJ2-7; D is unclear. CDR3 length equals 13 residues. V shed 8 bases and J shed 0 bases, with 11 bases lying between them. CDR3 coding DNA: TGTGCCAGCCTTGTCAGTGGCTCCTACGAGCAGTACTTC. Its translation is CASLVSGSYEQYF.

The CDR3 bases are TGTGCCAGCAGCTTAGACCGTTCTAGCGGGAGGGCATGGGAGCAGTACTTC. Encoded protein: CASSLDRSSGRAWEQYF. V gene TRBV7-9 combines with J gene TRBJ2-7; 12 bases are shared with TRBD2. This CDR3 contains 17 residues. Germline CDR1 SEHNR, CDR2 FQNEAQ (reference sequence). V lost 1 base and J lost 7; bases outside the gene matches: 11.

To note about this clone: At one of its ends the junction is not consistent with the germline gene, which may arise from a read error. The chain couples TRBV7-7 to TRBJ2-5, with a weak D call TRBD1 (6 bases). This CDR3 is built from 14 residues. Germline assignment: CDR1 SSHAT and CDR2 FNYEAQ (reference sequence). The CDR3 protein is CASSLVPGEETQYF. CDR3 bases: TGTGCTAGCAGCTTAGTGCCAGGGGAAGAGACCCAGTACTTC. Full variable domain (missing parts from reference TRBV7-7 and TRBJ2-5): GAGVSQSPRYKVTKRGQDVTLRCDPISSHATLYWYQQALGQGPEFLTYFNYEAQPDKSGLPSDRFSAERPEGSISTLTIQRTEQRDSAMYRCASSLVPGEETQYFGPGTRLLVL.

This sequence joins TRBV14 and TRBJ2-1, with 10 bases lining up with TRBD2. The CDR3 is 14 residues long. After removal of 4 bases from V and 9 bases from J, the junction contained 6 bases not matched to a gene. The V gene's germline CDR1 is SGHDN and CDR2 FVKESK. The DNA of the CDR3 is TGTGCCAGCAGCCGGCTAGCGGGAGTTATTGAGCAGTTCTTC. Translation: CASSRLAGVIEQFF.

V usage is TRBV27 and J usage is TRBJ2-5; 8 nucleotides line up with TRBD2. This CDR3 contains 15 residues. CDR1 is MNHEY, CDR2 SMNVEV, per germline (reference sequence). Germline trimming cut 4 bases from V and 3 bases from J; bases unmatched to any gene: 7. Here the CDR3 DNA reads TGTGCCAGCAGTTCCCCGGCAGCGGGGGAAGAGACCCAGTACTTC. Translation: CASSSPAAGEETQYF.